A single sample gave rise to the 31 T cell receptor beta chains below, sequenced in a study of T cell changes during pregnancy in multiple sclerosis. Only in-frame clones appear in the TCRdb table, and some are missing; sequencing was by immunoSEQ multiplex PCR. There are over 70,000 clones in the sample; approximately 90% occur only once, and roughly 1.7% lies in the top ten. Sequenced here: peripheral blood, sampled in the first trimester of pregnancy. The receptors shown here come from a female donor in good health, enrolled as a control in a pregnancy study.

CDR3 nucleotide sequence: TGTGCCAGCAGCCATGGGGGGGGACAGGGGAACTATGGCTACACCTTC. This gives the protein CASSHGGGQGNYGYTF. The rearrangement links TRBV5-8 to TRBJ1-2, with 10 bases aligning to TRBD1. Germline V gene data show CDR1 as SGHTS and CDR2 as YDEGEE. J gave up 2 bases and V 4 bases, and 8 bases lay outside the gene matches. The length of the CDR3 is 16 residues.

The chain couples TRBV11-2 to TRBJ2-1; TRBD2 matches 9 bases. Unmatched junction bases numbered 4, after V lost 5 bases and J lost 2 bases. Germline V gene lookup returns CDR1 SGHAT and CDR2 FQNNGV. The length of the CDR3 is 15 residues. Here the CDR3 reads CASSRVAGAYNEQFF. The DNA of the CDR3 is TGTGCCAGCAGCCGAGTAGCGGGAGCCTACAATGAGCAGTTCTTC.

This chain joins TRBV15 and TRBJ2-7, with D perhaps matching TRBD1 (6 bases). The CDR3 totals 13 residues. V lost 5 bases and J 3 bases, leaving 11 bases between the germline ends. CDR1 is LNHNV and CDR2 is YYDKDF in the germline V gene (reference sequence). In DNA, the CDR3 is TGTGCCACCAGCGAAGGACAGTACTACGAGCAGTACTTC. Protein: CATSEGQYYEQYF.

CDR3 amino acids: CAISEWDSYEQYF. In nucleotides, the CDR3 is TGTGCCATCAGTGAGTGGGACAGCTACGAGCAGTACTTC. The chain recombines TRBV10-3 with TRBJ2-7, with TRBD1 matching 7 bases. The junction had 0 bases not matched to a gene; V was cut back by 1 base and J by 3 bases. CDR1 and CDR2 from the germline V gene are ENHRY and SYGVKD. The CDR3 contains 13 residues.

The rearrangement links TRBV7-2 to TRBJ1-1; TRBD1 matches at 7 bases. V lost 0 bases, J lost 5 bases, and 0 bases stayed unmatched. The CDR3 length is 13 residues. Germline V gene lookup returns CDR1 SGHTA and CDR2 FQGNSA. The CDR3 nucleotides are TGTGCCAGCAGCTTAGCCAGGGGGACTGAAGCTTTCTTT. It encodes CASSLARGTEAFF.

V is TRBV7-2 and J is TRBJ2-1; TRBD1 matches 12 bases. Germline assignment: CDR1 SGHTA and CDR2 FQGNSA. V was clipped by 4 bases and J by 7 bases; unmatched bases: 8. The CDR3 length is 16 residues. The CDR3 bases are TGTGCCAGCAGCTCTAATCGGGACAGGGGGCGTAATGAGCAGTTCTTC. Protein sequence: CASSSNRDRGRNEQFF.

The chain links TRBV6-5 to TRBJ2-3; 12 positions match TRBD2. CDR3 size: 15 residues. From germline, CDR1 is MNHEY and CDR2 SVGAGI. V shed 6 bases and J 4 bases; nucleotides not matched to a gene: 5. CDR3: CASSGGLAGSDTQYF. CDR3 in DNA: TGTGCCAGCAGCGGGGGACTAGCGGGCTCAGATACGCAGTATTTT.

The rearrangement links TRBV2 to TRBJ1-4; maybe TRBD1 (6 bases). The germline V and J ends were trimmed by 6 bases and 7 bases, with 15 bases remaining between them. This CDR3 spans 14 amino acids. Germline loops: CDR1 SNHLY, CDR2 FYNNEI. CDR3 loop: CASRADSKSEKLFF. DNA for the CDR3: TGTGCCAGCAGGGCGGACAGCAAGAGTGAAAAACTGTTTTTT.

V gene TRBV4-2 combines with J gene TRBJ2-5; 7 bases are a match to TRBD2. CDR3 length: 14 residues. The junction had 3 bases not matched to a gene; V was cut back by 4 bases and J by 1 base. Per the germline V gene, CDR1 is LGHNA and CDR2 is YNFKEQ. CDR3 sequence (DNA): TGTGCCAGCAGCCCGAGACTAGCCCAAGAGACCCAGTACTTC. It specifies CASSPRLAQETQYF.

The rearrangement links TRBV19 to TRBJ2-2, with TRBD1 as a possible D gene (5 bases). Germline V gives CDR1 LNHDA, CDR2 SQIVND (reference sequence). The CDR3 is 14 residues long. V was pared by 9 bases and J by 7 bases, with 18 bases between. The CDR3 bases are TGTGCCAGCTCCAAGGGGCTATATGGCGGGGAGCTGTTTTTT. Amino acids: CASSKGLYGGELFF.

This clone was seen more than once but under ten times. The chain links TRBV28 to TRBJ1-2; D unresolved. CDR1 and CDR2 from the germline V gene are MDHEN and SYDVKM. V lost 6 bases and J lost 3, with 14 bases in between. The CDR3 sequence is 14 residues long. In DNA, the CDR3 is TGTGCCAGCAGGGTAGGCAGAGGGCACTATGGCTACACCTTC. As protein: CASRVGRGHYGYTF.

This rearrangement joins TRBV28 to TRBJ2-6; TRBD2 matches 7 bases. After removal of 7 bases from V and 0 bases from J, the junction contained 3 bases not matched to a gene. CDR3 length equals 15 residues. Per germline, CDR1 MDHEN and CDR2 SYDVKM. CDR3 in amino acids: CASTGGDSGANVLTF. In DNA form, the CDR3 reads TGTGCCAGCACTGGGGGGGACTCTGGGGCCAACGTCCTGACTTTC.

The chain combines TRBV5-4 with TRBJ1-4, with 10 bases lining up with TRBD1. The V gene end was trimmed by 4 bases and the J gene end by 6 bases; junction bases not matched to a gene: 12. This CDR3 spans 17 amino acids. Germline-derived CDR1 and CDR2 are SGHNT and YYREEE (reference sequence). CDR3 residues: CASSLEDRGGVYEKLFF. The CDR3 region has the DNA TGTGCCAGCAGCCTTGAGGACAGGGGGGGAGTTTATGAAAAACTGTTTTTT.

The sample holds one count of this clone. The chain is built from TRBV5-1 and TRBJ1-1; maybe TRBD1 (5 bases). The CDR3 sequence is 14 residues long. The V and J ends lost 0 bases and 4 bases respectively, with 10 bases between them. Germline V gives CDR1 SGHRS, CDR2 YFSETQ. The CDR3 region has the DNA TGCGCCAGCAGCTTGGTAGGGGTAGCCACTGAAGCTTTCTTT. Its protein is CASSLVGVATEAFF.

The chain couples TRBV7-9 to TRBJ1-2; perhaps TRBD1 as D (5 bases). Trimming left V 5 bases short and J 6 bases short, with 13 bases between. Looked up from germline, CDR1 is SEHNR and CDR2 is FQNEAQ (reference sequence). CDR3 length equals 13 residues. As DNA, the CDR3 is TGTGCCAGCAGCCTCGGGCAGGGTAATGGCTACACCTTC. It translates to CASSLGQGNGYTF.

V and J are TRBV1 and TRBJ1-2; TRBD1, the table's D call, lacks a check against the DNA. TRBV1 is a listed pseudogene. The CDR3 consists of 13 residues. CDR3 sequence (DNA): TGCACCAGCAGCCAGGGGGCCCCGGTTGACTACACCTTC. This codes for CTSSQGAPVDYTF.

This chain links TRBV28 with TRBJ2-2; 10 bases are a match to TRBD1. The CDR3 sequence is 14 residues long. The junction had 1 base not matched to a gene; V was cut back by 6 bases and J by 3 bases. CDR1 is MDHEN, CDR2 SYDVKM, per germline. The CDR3 bases are TGTGCCAGCAGGGGGACAGGGGACACCGGGGAGCTGTTTTTT. Encoded protein: CASRGTGDTGELFF.

This chain uses TRBV18 with TRBJ2-2; weak D call: TRBD2 (5 bases). This CDR3 comprises 19 residues. Germline V gene sequence: CDR1 KGHSH, CDR2 LQKENI. Trimming shortened V by 6 bases and J by 1 base, and 24 bases separated the two germline ends. The CDR3 DNA reads TGTGCCAGCTCCTCTATGACATTATCCTCGGGGAGGAACACCGGGGAGCTGTTTTTT. Its protein is CASSSMTLSSGRNTGELFF. Together with reference TRBV18 and TRBJ2-2, the CDR3 gives the full variable domain: NAGVMQNPRHLVRRRGQEARLRCSPMKGHSHVYWYRQLPEEGLKFMVYLQKENIIDESGMPKERFSAEFPKEGPSILRIQQVVRGDSAAYFCASSSMTLSSGRNTGELFFGEGSRLTVL.

The chain couples TRBV27 to TRBJ2-2; TRBD1 agrees at 9 bases. V gave up 6 bases and J gave up 0 bases; unmatched junction bases: 2. The CDR3 sequence is 15 residues long. Germline CDR1 MNHEY, CDR2 SMNVEV (reference sequence). The CDR3 here is CASRGTGPNTGELFF. CDR3 in DNA: TGTGCCAGCAGGGGGACAGGGCCGAACACCGGGGAGCTGTTTTTT.

Written as DNA, the CDR3 is TGTGCCAGCAGCTTACTCCTTGACAGGGGGCTTGACACTGAAGCTTTCTTT. Protein: CASSLLLDRGLDTEAFF. The V and J genes are TRBV7-9 and TRBJ1-1; TRBD1 matches at 10 bases. Trimming at V came to 2 bases and at J to 3 bases, leaving 9 bases not matched to a gene. The germline CDR1 and CDR2 sequences are SEHNR and FQNEAQ (reference sequence). The CDR3 runs to 17 residues.

The gene calls are TRBV2 and TRBJ2-2, with 7 bases aligning to TRBD2. Per germline, CDR1 SNHLY and CDR2 FYNNEI. This CDR3 is built from 15 residues. Trimming at V came to 5 bases and at J to 5 bases, leaving 8 bases not matched to a gene. The CDR3 nucleotides read TGTGCCAGCAGTCCAAGGGGACTATGGACCGGGGAGCTGTTTTTT. Protein product: CASSPRGLWTGELFF.

The V gene is TRBV30, the J gene TRBJ2-5; D is undetermined. V lost 3 bases, J lost 4 bases, and 3 bases lay in between. The CDR3 loop spans 10 amino acids. From germline, CDR1 is GTSNPN and CDR2 SVGIG (reference sequence). The CDR3 DNA follows: TGTGCCTGGAGCCGAGAGACCCAGTACTTC. Translated, it gives CAWSRETQYF.

V gene TRBV5-1 combines with J gene TRBJ2-1; 7 nucleotides agree with TRBD2. V trimming: 4 bases; J trimming: 4 bases; junction bases outside the gene matches: 17. In germline, CDR1 is SGHRS, CDR2 YFSETQ. CDR3 size: 18 residues. In DNA, the CDR3 is TGCGCCAGCAGCCAGACGATGGCGGGAGCGGGCTTATACAATGAGCAGTTCTTC. Its translation is CASSQTMAGAGLYNEQFF. Supplemented by reference TRBV5-1 and TRBJ2-1, the full variable domain reads KAGVTQTPRYLIKTRGQQVTLSCSPISGHRSVSWYQQTPGQGLQFLFEYFSETQRNKGNFPGRFSGRQFSNSRSEMNVSTLELGDSALYLCASSQTMAGAGLYNEQFFGPGTRLTVL.

The V gene is TRBV27, the J gene TRBJ2-7; 8 nucleotides align to TRBD2. The V segment lost 8 bases and the J segment 2 bases; nucleotides outside the gene matches: 20. CDR3 length: 18 amino acids. The germline CDR1 and CDR2 sequences are MNHEY and SMNVEV (reference sequence). This CDR3 is CASRRISSGTGRAYEQYF. CDR3 in DNA: TGTGCCAGCCGTCGTATCTCGAGTGGGACCGGGAGGGCCTACGAGCAGTACTTC.

The rearrangement joins TRBV14 to TRBJ2-5, with TRBD1 matching 8 bases. Per germline, CDR1 SGHDN and CDR2 FVKESK. The ends lost 1 base at V and 5 bases at J; junction bases unmatched: 9. The CDR3 is 16 residues long. CDR3 nucleotides: TGTGCCAGCAGCCAAGCAGGGGGCAATTGGAGGGAGACCCAGTACTTC. It specifies CASSQAGGNWRETQYF.

This sequence joins TRBV28 and TRBJ1-6; D remains ambiguous. CDR3 length: 12 residues. The V gene's germline CDR1 is MDHEN and CDR2 SYDVKM. The germline V and J ends were trimmed by 1 base and 15 bases, with 10 bases remaining between them. For the CDR3, the DNA is TGTGCCAGCAGTTTATCACGAGGGCACCTCCACTTT. Amino acid sequence: CASSLSRGHLHF.

The genes are TRBV4-1 and TRBJ2-5; the D gene is possibly TRBD2 (6 bases). The CDR3 runs to 15 residues. The V end lost 1 base, the J end lost 4 bases, and 13 bases lay between the germline ends. Germline V gives CDR1 MGHRA, CDR2 YSYEKL. This chain's CDR3 is CASSQGGAEGETQYF. As DNA, the CDR3 is TGCGCCAGCAGCCAAGGCGGGGCGGAAGGAGAGACCCAGTACTTC.

The chain joins TRBV18 to TRBJ2-1, with D maybe TRBD1 (6 bases). The CDR3 loop spans 14 amino acids. The germline CDR1 and CDR2 sequences are KGHSH and LQKENI. V gave up 2 bases and J gave up 8 bases, with 13 bases separating them. The CDR3 loop is CASSPLMKGDEQFF. CDR3 sequence (DNA): TGTGCCAGCTCACCATTAATGAAGGGGGATGAGCAGTTCTTC.

The chain carries TRBV13 and TRBJ2-1, with TRBD2 matching 8 bases. The germline V gene encodes CDR1 PRHDT and CDR2 FYEKMQ (reference sequence). V lost 5 bases, J lost 8 bases, and 11 bases stayed unmatched. The CDR3 sequence is 15 residues long. Here the CDR3 DNA reads TGTGCCAGCAGCCCTAAAACCGGGAGGGTCGATGAGCAGTTCTTC. Encoded protein: CASSPKTGRVDEQFF. The full variable domain, in which reference TRBV13 and TRBJ2-1 provide the parts outside the CDR3, is AAGVIQSPRHLIKEKRETATLKCYPIPRHDTVYWYQQGPGQDPQFLISFYEKMQSDKGSIPDRFSAQQFSDYHSELNMSSLELGDSALYFCASSPKTGRVDEQFFGPGTRLTVL.

The J gene is TRBJ2-1, the V gene TRBV27; D uncertain. V dropped 3 bases and J dropped 5 bases, with 8 bases sitting between them. Germline CDR1 is MNHEY and CDR2 is SMNVEV (reference sequence). The CDR3 runs 13 residues. As DNA, the CDR3 is TGTGCCAGCAGTTTTACTATTAACAATGAGCAGTTCTTC. It codes for CASSFTINNEQFF.

This chain connects TRBV7-9 to TRBJ2-2, with a tentative D call TRBD1 (6 bases). The CDR3 sequence is 13 residues long. In germline, CDR1 is SEHNR, CDR2 FQNEAQ (reference sequence). V was shortened by 6 bases and J by 6 bases, with 11 bases between the two germline ends. CDR3 residues: CASSQGMAGELFF. Here the CDR3 DNA reads TGTGCCAGCAGTCAGGGGATGGCCGGGGAGCTGTTTTTT.